This TCR beta chain is drawn from a study of T cells in Graves' hyperthyroidism and ophthalmopathy. Points from the study as a whole: Within blood appeared most thyroid clonotypes that had expanded above 0.001.

As to this clonotype: Antigen unknown.

The CDR3 regions of TCR beta were amplified from RNA transcripts. HTBI primers were the set used in a first-round RT-PCR of the TCR CDR3. MiXCR was run by TCRdb on the multiplex PCR reads, yielding one entry per CDR3 protein. The sample has under 250,000 distinct CDR3 sequences, around 26% seen once. With duration under 3 months, ophthalmopathy was active: Clinical Activity Score at least 3, NOSPECS at least 4. Exclusion criteria comprised uncontrolled infection, other autoimmune disease, pregnancy or lactation. Fresh peripheral blood, about 10 ml of it, supplied the PBMCs. Per the germline V gene, CDR1 is MNHNS and CDR2 is SASEGT. Between the trimmed V and J ends, which lost 5 bases and 4 bases, there was a span of 9 bases. The CDR3 runs to 12 residues.

The specimen sequenced was blood. J is TRBJ2-7 and V is TRBV6-1; D remains unclear. This TCR came from a woman in her forties with Graves' ophthalmopathy. As DNA, the CDR3 is TGTGCCAGCAGTCAACGGGTATACGAGCAGTACTTC. This translates into CASSQRVYEQYF.